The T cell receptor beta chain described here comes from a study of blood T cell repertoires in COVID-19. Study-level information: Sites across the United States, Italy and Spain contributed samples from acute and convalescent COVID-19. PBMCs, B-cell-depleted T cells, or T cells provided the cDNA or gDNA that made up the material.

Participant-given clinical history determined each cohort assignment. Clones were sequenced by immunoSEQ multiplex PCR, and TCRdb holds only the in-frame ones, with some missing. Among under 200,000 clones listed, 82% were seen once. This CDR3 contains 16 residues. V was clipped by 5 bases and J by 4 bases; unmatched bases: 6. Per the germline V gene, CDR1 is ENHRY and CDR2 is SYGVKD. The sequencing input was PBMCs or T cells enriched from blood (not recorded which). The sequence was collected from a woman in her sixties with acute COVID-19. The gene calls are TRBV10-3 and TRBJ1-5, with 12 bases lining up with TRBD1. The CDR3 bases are TGTGCCATCAGTCCGGGACAGGGGGCCACTAATCAGCCCCAGCATTTT. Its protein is CAISPGQGATNQPQHF.